Listed below are T cell receptor beta chains from one sample, sequenced in a study of long-term antiretroviral therapy in people with HIV. Assay used: immunoSEQ multiplex PCR; TCRdb lists only in-frame clones, some missing. Of fewer than 30,000 clones listed, roughly four fifths are singletons. The sequencing used unsorted PBMCs, collected 0.7 years before starting antiretroviral therapy. The receptor source for this set is a man aged 25-45 years with HIV. Each CDR3 is given with its conserved first and last residue.

11 | TRBV19 | CASSGQETQYF
15 | TRBV5-1 | CASSLRTGSGQPQHF
14 | TRBV6-1 | CASMRAGPYNEQFF
13 | TRBV5-6 | CASSLGGTQPQHF
16 | TRBV5-4 | CASSHRDRGFGNTIYF
15 | TRBV5-4 | CASSLSGGGFHEQYF
16 | TRBV27 | CASSLTREGQGNEQFF
15 | TRBV5-6 | CASSGTGASNYGYTF
14 | TRBV18 | CASSLVLGNQPQHF
15 | TRBV19 | CASSYTGFGDTEAFF
15 | TRBV28 | CTSSPGRGPNQPQHF
17 | TRBV11-1 | CASSLSRSLATNEKLFF
14 | TRBV18 | CASSPGSKGYGYTF
14 | TRBV5-1 | CASSLTGLQETQYF
15 | TRBV5-5 | CASSPGTLSNQPQHF
14 | TRBV5-1 | CASSRTGTNTEAFF
14 | TRBV19 | CASGIPVVNTEAFF
15 | TRBV6-5 | CAIRQGTSYNSPLHF
17 | TRBV19 | CASSILPSGGNTGELFF
14 | TRBV10-2 | CASKDRAGANVLTF
12 | TRBV30 | CAWGIAGNTIYF
15 | TRBV15 | CATSRDRGSYYEQYF
12 | TRBV6-5 | CASSLGQNQAFF
15 | TRBV6-4 | CASSELLQEVYGYTF
15 | TRBV7-9 | CASSLGVGDNQPQHF
15 | TRBV11-1 | CASSSTTSGDQPQHF
15 | TRBV7-8 | CASSVPGTGGDEQYF
13 | TRBV9 | CASSVEVEETQYF
17 | TRBV7-2 | CASSLRSSGGRTDTQYF
15 | TRBV29-1 | CSVGVINPGYHTQYF
18 | TRBV19 | CASSISPWRSRSYNEQFF
15 | TRBV27 | CASSSIGGLGETQYF
15 | TRBV6-1 | CASSERQGDYNEQFF
15 | TRBV7-2 | CASSLVDGLRDTQYF
14 | TRBV5-1 | CASSLETPYNEQFF